The entry that follows covers one T cell receptor beta chain sequence. Its binding antigen is unknown. No quality values exist for individual bases; no much larger clone is one base distant. Compared with germline, V lacks 4 bases and J lacks 5 bases; bases without a gene match: 7. CDR1 and CDR2 (SGHAT, FQNNGV) derive from the germline V gene. Its CDR3 holds 15 amino acids, cysteine through phenylalanine. The CDR3 DNA has 45 bases and is translated from base 1. Using the deep immunoSEQ assay, TCR CDR3 regions were amplified from genomic DNA by multiplex PCR. Genomic DNA extracted from each cell subset was distributed evenly over all wells of several immunoSEQ 96-well plates, and each plate served as one replicate. For sorted subsets, about 0.2 ug genomic DNA, equal to 25,000 to 35,000 T cell genomes, was loaded into each replicate PCR. Purified libraries were measured with a Qubit 3.0 fluorometer, size-checked on a Bioanalyzer 2100, and measured again with the KAPA Library Quantification kit. A separate single-read 150-cycle Illumina NextSeq 550 flow cell was used to sequence each immunoSEQ 96-well plate. On the study's bioinformatics: The immunoSEQ output contained only junctional sequences without quality scores, so filtering could not match that applied to full-length reads. To assign V/J genes and CDR3, sequences were annotated against IMGT germline references using PyIR, a Python wrapper for IgBLAST v1.9. Any read was removed if the V/J assignment was weak (E-value above 1e-6), the CDR3 was missing, or the read contained stop codons, out-of-frame junctions, or ambiguous translated residues. V3J clonotypes were defined as sequences sharing the same inferred V gene, J gene, and CDR3 amino acid sequence. Percentage overlap between repertoires was calculated by dividing the number of shared unique clonotypes by the size of the smaller repertoire. Repertoire richness was assessed with RTK rarefaction, the Chao1 estimator, and Recon v2.1 estimates of unobserved clonotypes. OLGA was used to compute generation probabilities for all TCRbeta clonotypes that the gDNA method yielded from a handful of donors. TCRdb obtained this table from immuneACCESS and retained in-frame rearrangements with V and J assigned. These tables miss some clones; where compared with another copy, unresolved V genes account for less than half of the shortfall, and the remainder is unexplained. V and J calls and clone size are given by that table; D and trimming were obtained from the DNA. This sample holds about 1.9 million clones; roughly 95% were observed only once. Approximately 1.6% of the sample rests with the top ten.

This sample was taken from a study of shared clonotypes between healthy human individuals (dated by TCRdb to the early 2020s). General notes on the study: A couple of women and a few men aged 18 to 49 years were included in the cohort. Between about 0.9 and 9 billion PBMCs per donor were obtained by leukapheresis. For each donor, CD4 naive and CD4 memory were each run on three plates, CD8 naive on two plates, and CD8 memory on one plate. Libraries were prepared and TCR repertoires were sequenced by different laboratories using diverse techniques, in order to increase sequencing depth and limit assay-specific biases. To estimate repertoire size and how much clonotypes are shared between individuals, the study performed deep sequencing of blood TCR repertoires from a few healthy adults.

Study-wide conclusions, independent of this receptor: Sampling was restricted to blood, and TCR repertoires in tissue are likely to differ from TCR repertoires in blood. Naive subsets generally had larger estimated clonotype richness than memory subsets. Approximately 5% of naive CD4, more than 3% of naive CD8, approximately 2.2% of memory CD4, and around 0.42% of memory CD8 clonotypes were shared across a few donors. Based on pairwise subsampling, the degree of clonotype sharing among donors was expected to be affected by sequencing depth. Compared with non-shared clonotypes, clonotypes shared by all four sorted-subset donors had higher generation probabilities. The small number of donors limited the genetic and exposure-history diversity represented. Even with the large sequencing depth, rarefaction of the sorted-subset datasets indicated that sequencing was incomplete.

For the CD8 naive samples, CD45RO-negative cells were positively selected for CCR7, yielding a CD45RA+CCR7+ population from which TemRA cells were excluded. The donors were healthy, HIV-negative adults who had no recently reported acute infections or vaccinations. All donors were Caucasian adults living in Nashville, Tennessee, USA. Blood was obtained by leukapheresis, after which PBMCs were separated by Ficoll-Histopaque density gradient centrifugation and cryopreserved in liquid nitrogen vapor phase. Purity and quantity of every magnetically sorted T cell population were checked by analytical flow cytometry. Genomic DNA was isolated from each sorted fraction and quantified by UV absorbance on a Nanodrop 2000c.

Sequencing was carried out using naive CD8+ T cells from PBMCs. The cell subset or site label here, explained by the study, means: CD45RA+CCR7+. The chain is assembled from TRBV11-2 and TRBJ2-1; TRBD1 lines up with 8 middle nucleotides. The TCR originated in a man between 18 and 35 years old in good health. Some clones in this sample may be carry-over from other donors' samples. The nucleotide sequence is TGTGCCAGCAGCTCCTTCAGGGGGCTGGACAATGAGCAGTTCTTC. This yields the protein CASSSFRGLDNEQFF.